This paragraph covers one T cell receptor beta chain sequence. The antigen remains unidentified. The source of the sample is a study of T and B cells in COVID-19 patients. As for the study in general: Critical illness requiring mechanical ventilation or extracorporeal membrane oxygenation affected three fifths of the roughly 20 active-infection patients.

Blood genomic DNA input for TRB amplification was roughly 250-500 ng. CDR3 length equals 14 residues. The germline V gene encodes CDR1 MNHEY and CDR2 SVGAGI. V dropped 6 bases and J dropped 4 bases, with 16 bases sitting between them. Whole-study findings and limits: In COVID-19 patients, T cell receptor beta variable and joining gene use was reportedly strongly skewed.

Multiplex PCR with BIOMED2 TRB-A/B primer pools amplified TRB rearrangements. TCRdb processed the multiplex PCR reads anew with MiXCR; each CDR3 protein has one entry. The sample records about 16,000 distinct CDR3 sequences, under 35% being singletons. The TCR comes from a human donor who had recovered from COVID-19. The chain is built from TRBV6-5 and TRBJ2-7; D tentatively reads TRBD1 or TRBD2 (7 bases each). Specimen: blood. The CDR3 bases are TGTGCCAGCAGCCTGACAGGGAGGGCGTACGAGCAGTACTTC. Translating it yields CASSLTGRAYEQYF.